A selection of T cell receptor beta chains follows, all from one sample in a study of OX40 agonist ivuxolimab in advanced cancers. Here immunoSEQ multiplex PCR was the method, and the copy in TCRdb shows in-frame clones only, minus some. The data show 70,000 to 85,000 clones, 84% seen once. Sequencing used CD4+ or CD8+ T cells sorted from blood, obtained in a trial of the OX40 agonist ivuxolimab. The receptors were sampled from an adult with an advanced solid tumor such as melanoma, head and neck, liver or kidney cancer. Both conserved end residues are part of each CDR3. The D gene is left open where the match is weak. Only some rows state a clone size, as once, few, many or a class for expanded clones.

abundance: -
len: 12
v_gene: TRBV19
j_gene: TRBJ1-2
d_gene: -
CDR3aa: CARGLANYGYTF
CDR3nt: TGTGCCAGGGGGCTCGCTAACTATGGCTACACCTTC

abundance: -
len: 15
v_gene: TRBV19
j_gene: TRBJ2-6
d_gene: -
CDR3aa: CASKGQGTGANVLTF
CDR3nt: TGTGCCAGTAAAGGGCAGGGGACTGGGGCCAACGTCCTGACTTTC

abundance: -
len: 13
v_gene: TRBV7-3
j_gene: TRBJ2-7
d_gene: -
CDR3aa: CASSLTPTVEQYF
CDR3nt: TGTGCCAGCAGCTTAACGCCGACAGTCGAGCAGTACTTC

abundance: -
len: 14
v_gene: TRBV5-3
j_gene: TRBJ1-5
d_gene: -
CDR3aa: CARSLGESNQPQHF
CDR3nt: TGTGCCAGAAGCTTGGGGGAGAGCAATCAGCCCCAGCATTTT

abundance: -
len: 18
v_gene: TRBV9
j_gene: TRBJ2-3
d_gene: -
CDR3aa: CASSVAVSTRTWTDTQYF
CDR3nt: TGTGCCAGCAGCGTAGCCGTATCAACTAGGACTTGGACAGATACGCAGTATTTT

abundance: -
len: 16
v_gene: TRBV18
j_gene: TRBJ2-2
d_gene: TRBD1
CDR3aa: CASSRLQGMNTGELFF
CDR3nt: TGTGCCAGCTCACGCCTACAGGGGATGAACACCGGGGAGCTGTTTTTT

abundance: -
len: 15
v_gene: TRBV13
j_gene: TRBJ1-6
d_gene: TRBD1
CDR3aa: CASSFRDSVDSPLHF
CDR3nt: TGTGCCAGCAGTTTCAGGGACAGCGTGGATTCACCCCTCCACTTT

abundance: -
len: 14
v_gene: TRBV7-2
j_gene: TRBJ1-1
d_gene: -
CDR3aa: CASSPPGVWAEAFF
CDR3nt: TGTGCCAGCAGCCCCCCTGGGGTTTGGGCTGAAGCTTTCTTT

abundance: -
len: 14
v_gene: TRBV7-2
j_gene: TRBJ2-3
d_gene: -
CDR3aa: CASSPRTVLDTQYF
CDR3nt: TGTGCCAGCAGCCCGAGGACAGTATTAGATACGCAGTATTTT

abundance: -
len: 14
v_gene: TRBV19
j_gene: TRBJ1-4
d_gene: -
CDR3aa: CASSIGDTNEKLFF
CDR3nt: TGTGCCAGTAGTATTGGGGATACTAATGAAAAACTGTTTTTT

abundance: -
len: 14
v_gene: TRBV6-5
j_gene: TRBJ2-7
d_gene: -
CDR3aa: CASSSSPKSYEQYF
CDR3nt: TGTGCCAGCAGCTCGAGTCCAAAATCCTACGAGCAGTACTTC

abundance: -
len: 15
v_gene: TRBV7-9
j_gene: TRBJ1-5
d_gene: -
CDR3aa: CASSPQGASNQPQHF
CDR3nt: TGTGCCAGCAGCCCCCAGGGAGCTAGCAATCAGCCCCAGCATTTT

abundance: -
len: 11
v_gene: TRBV30
j_gene: TRBJ2-7
d_gene: -
CDR3aa: CAWGRTYEQYF
CDR3nt: TGTGCCTGGGGCAGAACCTACGAGCAGTACTTC

abundance: -
len: 16
v_gene: TRBV11-2
j_gene: TRBJ1-4
d_gene: -
CDR3aa: CASGNQPGLGNEKLFF
CDR3nt: TGTGCCAGCGGGAATCAGCCGGGACTGGGGAATGAAAAACTGTTTTTT

abundance: -
len: 13
v_gene: TRBV6-1
j_gene: TRBJ2-7
d_gene: -
CDR3aa: CASSEWGDYEQYF
CDR3nt: TGTGCCAGCAGTGAATGGGGGGACTACGAGCAGTACTTC

abundance: -
len: 12
v_gene: TRBV29-1
j_gene: TRBJ1-4
d_gene: -
CDR3aa: CSVVAGSEKLFF
CDR3nt: TGCAGCGTTGTAGCAGGGTCTGAAAAACTGTTTTTT

abundance: -
len: 13
v_gene: TRBV6-5
j_gene: TRBJ2-7
d_gene: -
CDR3aa: CASSYSTRREQYF
CDR3nt: TGTGCCAGCAGTTACTCGACCAGACGCGAGCAGTACTTC

abundance: -
len: 15
v_gene: TRBV7-3
j_gene: TRBJ2-1
d_gene: -
CDR3aa: CASSLGGTSYNEQFF
CDR3nt: TGTGCCAGCAGCCTCGGGGGTACGTCCTACAATGAGCAGTTCTTC

abundance: -
len: 15
v_gene: TRBV5-1
j_gene: TRBJ1-1
d_gene: -
CDR3aa: CASRKTGGKNTEAFF
CDR3nt: TGCGCCAGCAGGAAAACTGGGGGAAAGAACACTGAAGCTTTCTTT

abundance: -
len: 15
v_gene: TRBV5-6
j_gene: TRBJ2-6
d_gene: -
CDR3aa: CASSLHHSGANVLTF
CDR3nt: TGTGCCAGCAGCTTGCACCACTCTGGGGCCAACGTCCTGACTTTC

abundance: -
len: 15
v_gene: TRBV19
j_gene: TRBJ1-5
d_gene: TRBD1
CDR3aa: CASRPHDRGYQPQHF
CDR3nt: TGTGCCAGTAGACCTCACGACAGGGGGTATCAGCCCCAGCATTTT

abundance: -
len: 18
v_gene: TRBV7-2
j_gene: TRBJ2-2
d_gene: -
CDR3aa: CASSLRGRGQSNTGELFF
CDR3nt: TGTGCCAGCAGCTTAAGGGGGAGGGGACAGAGCAACACCGGGGAGCTGTTTTTT

abundance: -
len: 17
v_gene: TRBV28
j_gene: TRBJ2-6
d_gene: TRBD1
CDR3aa: CASSLLTGISGANVLTF
CDR3nt: TGTGCCAGCAGTCTCTTGACAGGGATCTCTGGGGCCAACGTCCTGACTTTC

abundance: -
len: 12
v_gene: TRBV5-1
j_gene: TRBJ2-5
d_gene: -
CDR3aa: CASSFDQETQYF
CDR3nt: TGCGCCAGCAGCTTTGATCAAGAGACCCAGTACTTC

abundance: -
len: 16
v_gene: TRBV19
j_gene: TRBJ1-5
d_gene: TRBD1
CDR3aa: CASSIIGTASNQPQHF
CDR3nt: TGTGCCAGTAGTATAATAGGGACAGCGAGCAATCAGCCCCAGCATTTT

abundance: once
len: 15
v_gene: TRBV6-5
j_gene: TRBJ1-4
d_gene: -
CDR3aa: CASSYSTRRNEKLFF
CDR3nt: TGTGCCAGCAGTTACAGTACAAGACGCAATGAAAAACTGTTTTTT

abundance: -
len: 14
v_gene: TRBV2
j_gene: TRBJ2-7
d_gene: TRBD2
CDR3aa: CASRWGGTDYEQYF
CDR3nt: TGTGCCAGTCGGTGGGGGGGAACCGATTACGAGCAGTACTTC

abundance: -
len: 15
v_gene: TRBV18
j_gene: TRBJ2-7
d_gene: TRBD1
CDR3aa: CASSQAGTGGREQYF
CDR3nt: TGTGCCAGCTCGCAGGCCGGGACAGGGGGCAGGGAGCAGTACTTC

abundance: -
len: 13
v_gene: TRBV28
j_gene: TRBJ2-2
d_gene: -
CDR3aa: CASSRSVTGELFF
CDR3nt: TGTGCCAGCAGTCGGTCGGTAACCGGGGAGCTGTTTTTT

abundance: -
len: 15
v_gene: TRBV6-5
j_gene: TRBJ1-6
d_gene: -
CDR3aa: CASSLSRVVGSPLHF
CDR3nt: TGTGCCAGCAGTTTATCCAGGGTTGTCGGATCACCCCTCCACTTT

abundance: few
len: 15
v_gene: TRBV6-5
j_gene: TRBJ1-4
d_gene: -
CDR3aa: CASSYDHTAGEKLFF
CDR3nt: TGTGCCAGCAGTTACGATCACACCGCGGGAGAAAAACTGTTTTTT

abundance: -
len: 15
v_gene: TRBV18
j_gene: TRBJ1-2
d_gene: TRBD1
CDR3aa: CASSPPGQGVTGYTF
CDR3nt: TGTGCCAGCTCACCACCCGGACAGGGGGTTACTGGCTACACCTTC

abundance: few
len: 13
v_gene: TRBV27
j_gene: TRBJ1-4
d_gene: -
CDR3aa: CASSRQSNEKLFF
CDR3nt: TGTGCCAGCAGTAGACAGAGTAATGAAAAACTGTTTTTT

abundance: few
len: 15
v_gene: TRBV7-8
j_gene: TRBJ2-7
d_gene: TRBD2
CDR3aa: CASSLRTSGRYEQYF
CDR3nt: TGTGCCAGCAGCCTCAGGACTAGCGGGAGATACGAGCAGTACTTC

abundance: -
len: 15
v_gene: TRBV6-5
j_gene: TRBJ1-2
d_gene: -
CDR3aa: CASSYSVAPNYGYTF
CDR3nt: TGTGCCAGCAGTTACTCTGTGGCACCGAACTATGGCTACACCTTC

abundance: -
len: 14
v_gene: TRBV7-5
j_gene: TRBJ1-1
d_gene: -
CDR3aa: CARSPTGGHGEAFF
CDR3nt: TGTGCCAGAAGCCCGACAGGGGGCCACGGTGAAGCTTTCTTT

abundance: -
len: 12
v_gene: TRBV13
j_gene: TRBJ1-1
d_gene: TRBD1
CDR3aa: CATGQARAEAFF
CDR3nt: TGTGCCACCGGACAGGCTAGGGCTGAAGCTTTCTTT

abundance: -
len: 15
v_gene: TRBV6-1
j_gene: TRBJ2-3
d_gene: TRBD1
CDR3aa: CASSLTGALPDTQYF
CDR3nt: TGTGCCAGCAGTCTGACAGGGGCGCTCCCAGATACGCAGTATTTT

abundance: -
len: 15
v_gene: TRBV13
j_gene: TRBJ1-3
d_gene: -
CDR3aa: CASSLKGQTGNTIYF
CDR3nt: TGTGCCAGCAGCTTAAAGGGGCAGACTGGAAACACCATATATTTT

abundance: -
len: 15
v_gene: TRBV7-9
j_gene: TRBJ2-3
d_gene: -
CDR3aa: CASSPTTANTDTQYF
CDR3nt: TGTGCCAGCAGCCCAACTACCGCGAACACAGATACGCAGTATTTT

abundance: -
len: 14
v_gene: TRBV16
j_gene: TRBJ2-6
d_gene: -
CDR3aa: CASSLASGANVLTF
CDR3nt: TGTGCCAGCAGCCTCGCATCTGGGGCCAACGTCCTGACTTTC

abundance: -
len: 15
v_gene: TRBV11-3
j_gene: TRBJ2-3
d_gene: TRBD2
CDR3aa: CASSRRGLAADTQYF
CDR3nt: TGTGCCAGCAGCCGCCGTGGACTAGCGGCAGATACGCAGTATTTT

abundance: -
len: 14
v_gene: TRBV7-2
j_gene: TRBJ1-1
d_gene: -
CDR3aa: CASTGDTMNTEAFF
CDR3nt: TGTGCCAGCACGGGGGACACCATGAACACTGAAGCTTTCTTT

abundance: once
len: 15
v_gene: TRBV6-1
j_gene: TRBJ1-2
d_gene: -
CDR3aa: CASSERQAPSNGYTF
CDR3nt: TGTGCCAGCAGTGAACGACAGGCACCTTCGAATGGCTACACCTTC

abundance: -
len: 16
v_gene: TRBV27
j_gene: TRBJ2-7
d_gene: TRBD2
CDR3aa: CASSPRGSGGPHEQYF
CDR3nt: TGTGCCAGCAGTCCCCGAGGAAGCGGGGGACCCCACGAGCAGTACTTC

abundance: -
len: 13
v_gene: TRBV30
j_gene: TRBJ1-6
d_gene: -
CDR3aa: CAWVNRVNSPLHF
CDR3nt: TGTGCCTGGGTGAACAGGGTGAACTCACCCCTCCACTTT

abundance: -
len: 15
v_gene: TRBV7-2
j_gene: TRBJ2-3
d_gene: -
CDR3aa: CASSLTWAGPDTQYF
CDR3nt: TGTGCCAGCAGCTTAACTTGGGCAGGGCCAGATACGCAGTATTTT

abundance: -
len: 11
v_gene: TRBV28
j_gene: TRBJ1-1
d_gene: -
CDR3aa: CASKSSGVAFF
CDR3nt: TGTGCCAGCAAATCTAGCGGGGTAGCTTTCTTT